The TCR beta chain described here comes from a study of PD-1 blockade in classical Hodgkin lymphoma. The time point is: newly diagnosed, previously untreated cHL patient sample. Starting with thawed PBMCs, CD4+ T cells were purified by magnetic negative selection. Newly diagnosed, untreated classical Hodgkin lymphoma PBMCs served as comparison. The repertoire was sequenced with immunoSEQ multiplex PCR; TCRdb's copy has only in-frame clones and lacks some. Among some 28,000 clones listed, more than 80% were seen once. The length of the CDR3 is 14 residues. CDR1 and CDR2 (germline): SGHTA, FQGNSA. The V segment lost 5 bases and the J segment 8 bases; nucleotides outside the gene matches: 10.

This rearrangement joins TRBV7-2 to TRBJ1-2, with 8 bases identical to TRBD1. The sequenced sample consisted of CD4+ T cells from blood. This TCR was sampled from a human donor with classical Hodgkin lymphoma. The DNA for the CDR3 is TGTGCCAGCAGCCCAAGCGGACAGGGACGGGGCTACACCTTC. Residues: CASSPSGQGRGYTF.